This TCR beta chain originates from a study of T cells in Graves' hyperthyroidism and ophthalmopathy. Study observations and caveats: The majority of expanded thyroid clonotypes above 0.001 also appeared in blood.

In the case of this clonotype: The antigen is not known.

The CDR3 loop spans 13 amino acids. V shed 5 bases, J shed 0 bases, and the junction held 3 bases outside the gene matches. In germline, CDR1 is SQVTM, CDR2 ANQGSEA. The source material, RNA transcripts, was used to amplify TCR beta CDR3 regions. A first-round RT-PCR of the TCR CDR3 used the HTBI primer set. TCRdb called the multiplex PCR reads again in MiXCR, with one record for every CDR3 protein. This table has 700,000 or so distinct CDR3 sequences, 16% appearing once. Absent ophthalmopathy progression within 18 months defined stable Graves' hyperthyroidism. Uncontrolled infection, other autoimmune disease, pregnancy or lactation excluded patients. Diagnosis rested on symptoms, serum thyroxine and TRAb, thyroid ultrasound, and orbital computed tomography.

The clonotype was recovered from a man between 18 and 35 years old with Graves' hyperthyroidism. The chain recombines TRBV29-1 with TRBJ2-7, with 8 bases that match TRBD2. Sequencing was done on a sample of blood. The CDR3 coding sequence is TGCAGCGTTTTTAGCGGGGCCTCCTACGAGCAGTACTTC. Its protein product is CSVFSGASYEQYF.